The rows below give T cell receptor beta chains drawn from one sample of a study of siplizumab effects on memory and regulatory T cells. Method: immunoSEQ multiplex PCR; TCRdb's copy keeps in-frame clones and lacks some. The table has 80,000 to 130,000 clones, around 92% seen once. Material for sequencing was CD4+ T cells sorted from blood. Source of these receptors: a human donor in good health. Some clones in this sample may be carry-over from other donors' samples. Each CDR3 is given with its conserved first and last residue. A D gene is named only where the DNA matches it firmly. Size values are once, few and many counts, or a class for expanded clones, and some rows have none.

CDR3aa	CDR3nt	j_gene	abundance	d_gene	v_gene
CASSLSLAGGVGNIQYF	TGCGCCAGCAGCTTATCTCTGGCGGGAGGCGTGGGAAACATTCAGTACTTC	TRBJ2-4	-	TRBD2	TRBV5-1
CASSGAEPFIDTQYF	TGTGCCAGCAGCGGTGCGGAGCCTTTTATAGATACGCAGTATTTT	TRBJ2-3	-	-	TRBV4-2
CASSQEGEGRATEAFF	TGTGCCAGCAGCCAAGAAGGGGAGGGGCGCGCGACTGAAGCTTTCTTT	TRBJ1-1	-	-	TRBV14
CASTSSGGLAEQYF	TGTGCCAGCACCTCTAGCGGGGGTTTGGCCGAGCAGTACTTC	TRBJ2-7	-	TRBD2	TRBV28
CASSHGQGADIDYEQYF	TGTGCCAGCAGTCACGGACAGGGGGCCGATATAGACTACGAGCAGTACTTC	TRBJ2-7	-	TRBD1	TRBV27
CASNPSTGGRYLNEQFF	TGTGCCAGCAATCCTAGTACAGGCGGGAGATATCTTAATGAGCAGTTCTTC	TRBJ2-1	-	TRBD2	TRBV7-9
CASSDQKLFF	TGTGCCAGCAGTGACCAGAAACTGTTTTTT	TRBJ1-4	-	-	TRBV2
CSVLGHISGNTIYF	TGCAGCGTTCTTGGACACATCTCTGGAAACACCATATATTTT	TRBJ1-3	-	-	TRBV29-1
CASSWGQANTGELFF	TGTGCCAGCAGTTGGGGACAGGCAAACACCGGGGAGCTGTTTTTT	TRBJ2-2	-	TRBD1	TRBV5-5
CASSSGAGLAVRYEQYF	TGTGCCAGCAGCTCGGGCGCGGGGCTAGCGGTCCGCTACGAGCAGTACTTC	TRBJ2-7	once	TRBD2	TRBV11-3
CATSRNRGGTSEQYF	TGTGCCACCAGCAGAAACCGGGGAGGGACCTCCGAGCAGTACTTC	TRBJ2-7	-	TRBD2	TRBV15
CASSVSTSGHRRLSYEQYF	TGTGCCAGCAGTGTATCGACTAGCGGGCATAGGAGGCTTTCCTACGAGCAGTACTTC	TRBJ2-7	-	TRBD2	TRBV2
CASSIMPSGRTYEQYF	TGTGCCAGTAGTATAATGCCTAGCGGGAGAACCTACGAGCAGTACTTC	TRBJ2-7	-	TRBD2	TRBV19
CASSLFPGDGYTF	TGTGCCAGCAGTCTATTCCCAGGGGACGGCTACACCTTC	TRBJ1-2	-	-	TRBV28
CASSIPGRETQYF	TGTGCCAGTAGTATCCCAGGGAGAGAGACCCAGTACTTC	TRBJ2-5	-	-	TRBV19
CASSEGFGVTDTQYF	TGCGCCAGCAGTGAGGGGTTTGGAGTAACAGATACGCAGTATTTT	TRBJ2-3	-	-	TRBV10-1
CASSWGASHIQYF	TGTGCCAGCAGCTGGGGGGCTAGTCACATTCAGTACTTC	TRBJ2-4	-	-	TRBV11-3
CASSWAATNYGYTF	TGTGCCAGTAGTTGGGCAGCTACTAACTATGGCTACACCTTC	TRBJ1-2	-	-	TRBV19
CASSLGQGTYEQYF	TGTGCCAGCAGCTTAGGACAGGGAACCTACGAGCAGTACTTC	TRBJ2-7	-	TRBD1	TRBV11-3
CASSPAGGPLRVAGELFF	TGTGCCAGCAGTCCCGCGGGAGGGCCATTGAGGGTTGCCGGGGAGCTGTTTTTT	TRBJ2-2	-	TRBD2	TRBV28
CASSEPNTGELFF	TGTGCCAGCAGTGAGCCGAACACCGGGGAGCTGTTTTTT	TRBJ2-2	-	-	TRBV28
CASSLAGVTQETQYF	TGTGCCAGCAGCCTAGCGGGAGTCACGCAAGAGACCCAGTACTTC	TRBJ2-5	-	TRBD2	TRBV7-8
CASSGRLAGVETQYF	TGTGCCAGCAGCGGCCGACTAGCGGGAGTGGAGACCCAGTACTTC	TRBJ2-5	-	TRBD2	TRBV9
CASRPNANTGELFF	TGTGCCAGCAGACCAAACGCGAACACCGGGGAGCTGTTTTTT	TRBJ2-2	-	-	TRBV7-3
CASSPWVGGRAEAFF	TGCGCCAGCAGCCCGTGGGTAGGGGGTCGGGCTGAAGCTTTCTTT	TRBJ1-1	-	-	TRBV4-1
CASSLNYNTQYF	TGTGCCAGCAGCTTAAACTATAATACGCAGTATTTT	TRBJ2-3	-	-	TRBV7-2
CASSFGTGAYEQYF	TGCGCCAGCAGCTTCGGGACAGGGGCCTACGAGCAGTACTTC	TRBJ2-7	few	TRBD1	TRBV5-1
CASSLRDRGEQYF	TGTGCCAGCAGCCTCCGGGACAGGGGGGAGCAGTACTTC	TRBJ2-7	-	TRBD1	TRBV7-3
CASRSRDATRKTQYF	TGTGCCAGCAGATCCCGGGACGCCACACGGAAGACCCAGTACTTC	TRBJ2-5	-	-	TRBV2
CASSVTSGSGYEQYF	TGTGCCAGCAGCGTAACTAGCGGGAGTGGCTACGAGCAGTACTTC	TRBJ2-7	once	TRBD2	TRBV7-3
CASSSWTGTNEQYF	TGTGCCAGCAGCTCCTGGACAGGGACCAACGAGCAGTACTTC	TRBJ2-7	-	TRBD1	TRBV7-9
CASRRTSGGYNEQFF	TGTGCCAGCCGCCGGACTAGCGGGGGGTACAATGAGCAGTTCTTC	TRBJ2-1	-	TRBD2	TRBV6-4
CASSQLLVQETQYF	TGTGCCAGCAGCCAACTACTAGTCCAAGAGACCCAGTACTTC	TRBJ2-5	once	-	TRBV14
CASIPTLGQGGLGSYEQYF	TGTGCCAGCATTCCCACCCTGGGACAGGGGGGATTAGGGTCCTACGAGCAGTACTTC	TRBJ2-7	-	TRBD1	TRBV28
CASTGGRGITGELFF	TGTGCCAGCACCGGCGGGAGAGGAATCACCGGGGAGCTGTTTTTT	TRBJ2-2	-	TRBD2	TRBV6-5
CASSQKETQYF	TGTGCCAGCAGCCAAAAAGAGACCCAGTACTTC	TRBJ2-5	few	-	TRBV5-5
CASSAPGSGNTIYF	TGTGCCAGCAGCGCCCCCGGTTCCGGAAACACCATATATTTT	TRBJ1-3	-	-	TRBV7-9
CASSLGGSYNEQFF	TGCGCCAGCAGCTTGGGGGGCTCCTACAATGAGCAGTTCTTC	TRBJ2-1	once	-	TRBV5-1
CASSLTGTGTGNTIYF	TGTGCCAGCAGCTTAACCGGGACAGGGACTGGAAACACCATATATTTT	TRBJ1-3	-	TRBD1	TRBV7-2
CATSIWTGGDQPQHF	TGTGCCACCAGCATTTGGACAGGGGGAGATCAGCCCCAGCATTTT	TRBJ1-5	few	TRBD1	TRBV15
CASSATIPRGEWYGYTF	TGTGCCAGCTCAGCTACCATCCCTCGGGGGGAGTGGTATGGCTACACCTTC	TRBJ1-2	-	-	TRBV18
CASSPGTSGAAGELFF	TGCGCCAGCAGCCCCGGGACTAGCGGTGCCGCCGGGGAGCTGTTTTTT	TRBJ2-2	-	TRBD2	TRBV5-1
CASTGARANTEAFF	TGTGCCAGCACGGGGGCAAGGGCGAACACTGAAGCTTTCTTT	TRBJ1-1	-	-	TRBV6-1
CASSDNLNQPQHF	TGTGCCAGTAGCGACAACCTCAATCAGCCCCAGCATTTT	TRBJ1-5	many	-	TRBV19
CASSRGLAENTGELFF	TGCGCCAGCAGCCGGGGACTAGCGGAGAACACCGGGGAGCTGTTTTTT	TRBJ2-2	-	TRBD2	TRBV4-1
CATSRAATSYNEQFF	TGTGCCACCAGCAGAGCCGCAACCTCCTACAATGAGCAGTTCTTC	TRBJ2-1	once	-	TRBV15
CAGRKPGRGVYEQYF	TGTGCCGGACGAAAACCGGGCAGGGGTGTATACGAGCAGTACTTC	TRBJ2-7	once	-	TRBV2
CASSIARRGFYSGNTIYF	TGTGCCAGTAGTATAGCCCGGAGGGGCTTTTATTCTGGAAACACCATATATTTT	TRBJ1-3	-	-	TRBV19
CASSLDSLVRPYF	TGTGCCAGCAGCTTAGATTCCCTCGTGAGACCGTACTTC	TRBJ2-5	once	-	TRBV11-2
CASSYEGATSYEQYF	TGTGCCAGCAGTTACGAGGGAGCTACCTCCTACGAGCAGTACTTC	TRBJ2-7	-	-	TRBV6-5
CAISLGQDQETQYF	TGTGCCATCAGCCTGGGACAGGACCAAGAGACCCAGTACTTC	TRBJ2-5	-	TRBD1	TRBV10-3
CASSLARGPRAGNTIYF	TGTGCCAGCAGCTTAGCGAGAGGACCCAGGGCTGGAAACACCATATATTTT	TRBJ1-3	-	-	TRBV7-9
CASSPTGPGANVLTF	TGTGCCAGCTCACCAACAGGGCCTGGGGCCAACGTCCTGACTTTC	TRBJ2-6	-	-	TRBV18
CASNSGTSSYNEQFF	TGTGCCAGCAACAGCGGCACAAGCTCCTACAATGAGCAGTTCTTC	TRBJ2-1	-	-	TRBV27
CASSPRVGAFYEQYF	TGTGCTAGCAGCCCCCGAGTGGGAGCTTTCTACGAGCAGTACTTC	TRBJ2-7	-	-	TRBV7-7
CASSLVSGGPTYEQYF	TGTGCCAGCAGCTTAGTCTCGGGAGGGCCGACCTACGAGCAGTACTTC	TRBJ2-7	-	TRBD2	TRBV7-8